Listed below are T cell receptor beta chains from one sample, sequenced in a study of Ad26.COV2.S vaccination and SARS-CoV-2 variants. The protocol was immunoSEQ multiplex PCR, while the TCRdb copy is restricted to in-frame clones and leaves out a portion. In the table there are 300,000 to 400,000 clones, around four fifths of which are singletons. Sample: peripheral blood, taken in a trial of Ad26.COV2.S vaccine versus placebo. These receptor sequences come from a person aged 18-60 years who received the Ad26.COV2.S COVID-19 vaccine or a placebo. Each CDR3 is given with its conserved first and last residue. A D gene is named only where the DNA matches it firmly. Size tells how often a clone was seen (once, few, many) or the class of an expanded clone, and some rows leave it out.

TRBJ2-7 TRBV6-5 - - TGTGCCAGCAAACGACAACTAAGCGGAATCTACGAGCAGTACTTC CASKRQLSGIYEQYF
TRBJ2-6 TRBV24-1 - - TGTGCCACCAGTGATTATGGCTCGCCCACATCTGGGGCCAACGTCCTGACTTTC CATSDYGSPTSGANVLTF
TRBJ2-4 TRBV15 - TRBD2 TGTGCCACCAGCAGAGAAACCAGACTAGCGGGGTTGGGTCGAGCCAAAAACATTCAGTACTTC CATSRETRLAGLGRAKNIQYF
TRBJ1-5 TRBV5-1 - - TGCGCCAGCCGACAGTGGGGCAATCAGCCCCAGCATTTT CASRQWGNQPQHF
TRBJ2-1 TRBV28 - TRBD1 TGTGCCAGCAGTTTAGGTACGTCGGGACAGGGGATTTTCTATGAGCAGTTCTTC CASSLGTSGQGIFYEQFF
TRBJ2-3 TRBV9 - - TGTGCCAGCAGCAGGGGCAGGTCTAGCACAGATACGCAGTATTTT CASSRGRSSTDTQYF
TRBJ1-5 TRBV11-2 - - TGTGCCAGCAGCTTAGAGGGAACGGGCAATCAGCCCCAGCATTTT CASSLEGTGNQPQHF
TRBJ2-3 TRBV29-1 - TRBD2 TGCAGCGTTGAAGACAGTGCACTAGCGGCCGATACGCAGTATTTT CSVEDSALAADTQYF
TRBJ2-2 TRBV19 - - TGTGCCAGTAGTACCCGGGACAAGAACACCGGGGAGCTGTTTTTT CASSTRDKNTGELFF
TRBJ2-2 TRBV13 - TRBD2 TGTGCCAGCGCCCAAGCGGGGGGTTTGACCGGGGAGCTGTTTTTT CASAQAGGLTGELFF
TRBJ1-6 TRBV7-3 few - TGTGCCAGCAGCTTAAGCGGCAATTCACCCCTCCACTTT CASSLSGNSPLHF
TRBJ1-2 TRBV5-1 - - TGCGCCAGCAGCCCCGCGTTTACCCACTTAGACGTAAACTATGGCTACACCTTC CASSPAFTHLDVNYGYTF
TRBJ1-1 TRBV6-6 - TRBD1 TGTGCCAGCAGTCGATCAGGGGGGCGTGAAGCTTTCTTT CASSRSGGREAFF
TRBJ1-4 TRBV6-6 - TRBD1 TGTGCCAGCAGTTACGCGTGGACAGGGACTAATGAAAAACTGTTTTTT CASSYAWTGTNEKLFF
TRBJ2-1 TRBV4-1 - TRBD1 TGCGCCAGCAGTATCGCCGGGACAGGCGGGCTGAGTGGTGAGCAGTTCTTC CASSIAGTGGLSGEQFF
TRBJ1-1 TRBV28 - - TGTGCCAGCACCCTGAACACTGAAGCTTTCTTT CASTLNTEAFF
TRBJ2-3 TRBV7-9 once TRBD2 TGTGCCAGCAGTCGATATAGCGGGGGGGTAAGCACAGATACGCAGTATTTT CASSRYSGGVSTDTQYF
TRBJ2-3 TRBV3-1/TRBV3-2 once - TGTGCCAGCAGCCAAAGCCCTAGCACAGATACGCAGTATTTT CASSQSPSTDTQYF
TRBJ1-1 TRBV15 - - TGTGCCACCAGCAGGGGGGTCGAGAACACTGAAGCTTTCTTT CATSRGVENTEAFF
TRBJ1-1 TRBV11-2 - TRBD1 TGTGCCAGCAGCCTCGGCACAAACACAGGGGCCACGAACACTGAAGCTTTCTTT CASSLGTNTGATNTEAFF
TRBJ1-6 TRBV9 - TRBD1 TGTGCCAGCAGCCAGGGGGGACAGGGGATTAGAGGGAATTCACCCCTCCACTTT CASSQGGQGIRGNSPLHF
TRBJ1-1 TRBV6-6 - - TGTGCCAGCAGTTACTCTCTCCTGGCAGAGTCGGCTTTCTTT CASSYSLLAESAFF
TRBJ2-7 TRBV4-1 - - TGCGCCAGCAGCCAAGACGGGGGGCTCTCCTACGAGCAGTACTTC CASSQDGGLSYEQYF
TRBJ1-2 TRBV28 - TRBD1 TGTGCCAGCAGCTCTTCACCAAGGGACAGGGGTGATGGCTACACCTTC CASSSSPRDRGDGYTF
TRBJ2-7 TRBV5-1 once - TGCGCCAGCAGCCCCACGTCTGGGACGGGGTACGAGCAGTACTTC CASSPTSGTGYEQYF
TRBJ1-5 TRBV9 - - TGTGCCAGCAGCCCACGGCGGGGGGCGTGGGGGCAGCCCCAGCATTTT CASSPRRGAWGQPQHF
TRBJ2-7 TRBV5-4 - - TGTGCCAGCAGCCCCGGGGGAGAGCAGTACTTC CASSPGGEQYF
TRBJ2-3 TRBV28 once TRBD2 TGTGCCAGCAGACTAGCGGGGCTCACAGATACGCAGTATTTT CASRLAGLTDTQYF
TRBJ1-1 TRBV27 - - TGTGCCAGCAGTTTATATAGCAGGGTGAACACTGAAGCTTTCTTT CASSLYSRVNTEAFF
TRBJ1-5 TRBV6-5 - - TGTGCCAGCAGACAAGGGAATCAGCCCCAGCATTTT CASRQGNQPQHF
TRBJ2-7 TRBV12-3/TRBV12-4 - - TGTGCCAGCAGCTCCGCGTTTTACGAGCAGTACTTC CASSSAFYEQYF
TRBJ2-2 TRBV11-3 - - TGTGCCAGCAGCTTAGACCTGCTTGGGCAGTCGAACACCGGGGAGCTGTTTTTT CASSLDLLGQSNTGELFF
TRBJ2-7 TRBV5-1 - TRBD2 TGCGCCAGCAGCTTGGGACTAGCGGGGGACCGCTCCTACGAGCAGTACTTC CASSLGLAGDRSYEQYF
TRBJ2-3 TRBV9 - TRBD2 TGTGCCAGCAGCGCGAAGACTAGCGGGGTCGATACGCAGTATTTT CASSAKTSGVDTQYF
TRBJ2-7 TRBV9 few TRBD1 TGTGCCAGCAGCGCCCGACGGACAGGAGAACTCTACGAGCAGTACTTC CASSARRTGELYEQYF
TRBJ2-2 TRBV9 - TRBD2 TGTGCCAGCAGCTTGACTAGCGAGCGAAACACCGGGGAGCTGTTTTTT CASSLTSERNTGELFF
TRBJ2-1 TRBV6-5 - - TGTGCCAGCACAATCAACCGGGGCTACAATGAGCAGTTCTTC CASTINRGYNEQFF
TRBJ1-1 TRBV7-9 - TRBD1 TGTGCCAGCAGCTTAGCGACGGACAGGGCGGCTTTCTTT CASSLATDRAAFF
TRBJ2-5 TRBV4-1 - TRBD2 TGCGCCAGCAGCCAAGTTGGGGGGGATGGGGAGACCCAGTACTTC CASSQVGGDGETQYF
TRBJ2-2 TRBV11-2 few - TGTGCCAGCAGCTTAGCCCGAAACGGGGAGCTGTTTTTT CASSLARNGELFF
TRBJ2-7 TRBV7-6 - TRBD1 TGTGCCAGCAGCTTAGACAGGGGTGAGGCCGACGAGCAGTACTTC CASSLDRGEADEQYF
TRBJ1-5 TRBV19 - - TGTGCCAGTAGTATATTAATCAATCAGCCCCAGCATTTT CASSILINQPQHF
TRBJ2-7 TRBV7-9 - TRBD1 TGTGCCAGCAGCTTAGGAACAGGGGGGTACTACGAGCAGTACTTC CASSLGTGGYYEQYF
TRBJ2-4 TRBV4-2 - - TGTGCCAGCAGCCAAGGGGCGACTCAAGCCAAAAACATTCAGTACTTC CASSQGATQAKNIQYF
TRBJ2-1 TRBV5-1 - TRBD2 TGCGCCAGCAGCTTGGGGCTAGCGGGAACTGAGCAGTTCTTC CASSLGLAGTEQFF
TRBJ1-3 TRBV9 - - TGTGCCAGCAGCGTAGACCCTCCTGACTGGGGGGTTCCTGGAAACACCATATATTTT CASSVDPPDWGVPGNTIYF
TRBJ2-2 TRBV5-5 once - TGTGCCAGCAGCTTGTTGGGAACCGGGGAGCTGTTTTTT CASSLLGTGELFF
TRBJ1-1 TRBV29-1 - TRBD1 TGCAGCGCTGGACCGGGACAGACGTTCATGAACACTGAAGCTTTCTTT CSAGPGQTFMNTEAFF
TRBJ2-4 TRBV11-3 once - TGTGCCAGCAGCTTAGAAAATCTTAGGGGACCCTCGAATTACGCCAAAAACATTCAGTACTTC CASSLENLRGPSNYAKNIQYF
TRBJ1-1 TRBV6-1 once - TGTGCCAGCAGTGAATCTCCAGGGAAGGGGACTGAAGCTTTCTTT CASSESPGKGTEAFF
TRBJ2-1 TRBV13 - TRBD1 TGTGCCAGCAGCTTAGTGGGGACAGGGGACAATGAGCAGTTCTTC CASSLVGTGDNEQFF
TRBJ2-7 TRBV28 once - TGTGCCAGCAGTTTAGTTTTAGGGGCTGAGTACGAGCAGTACTTC CASSLVLGAEYEQYF
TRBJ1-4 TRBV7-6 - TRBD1 TGTGCCAGCAGTACAGGGAGATCAGGGGGCCCTATTGAAAAACTGTTTTTT CASSTGRSGGPIEKLFF
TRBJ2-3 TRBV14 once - TGTGCCAGCAGCCAAGTGGGGGGCACAGATACGCAGTATTTT CASSQVGGTDTQYF
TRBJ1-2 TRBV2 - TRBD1 TGTGCCAGCAGTGAAGGTACAGGGGGCTCGTATGGCTACACCTTC CASSEGTGGSYGYTF